This is a list of T cell receptor beta chains from one sample in a study of cytomegalovirus exposure and HLA in healthy donors. The data were produced by immunoSEQ multiplex PCR, yet TCRdb's version contains in-frame clones alone and is incomplete. The table shows some 67,000 clones, with approximately 92% occurring only once. The source material was PBMCs. Every receptor here comes from a woman aged 25-40 years in good health and CMV-seropositive. The CDR3 runs from the conserved cysteine through the conserved F or W. D genes are given only for firm matches. The size of a clone is reported for some rows only, either as once, few or many, or as a class for expanded clones.

j_call	v_call	clone_size	d_call	cdr3_aa	cdr3_nt
TRBJ2-7	TRBV18	NA	NA	CASSPPGIYEQYF	TGTGCCAGCTCACCTCCGGGGATATACGAGCAGTACTTC
TRBJ2-1	TRBV7-2	NA	TRBD2	CASSFGLAGGGLVDEQFF	TGTGCCAGCAGCTTCGGACTAGCGGGAGGAGGGCTTGTAGATGAGCAGTTCTTC
TRBJ1-1	TRBV29-1	NA	NA	CSVDRNTEAFF	TGCAGCGTTGACAGGAACACTGAAGCTTTCTTT
TRBJ2-1	TRBV5-1	NA	TRBD2	CASSSPGSGRNYNEQFF	TGCGCCAGCAGCTCCCCGGGTAGCGGGAGAAATTACAATGAGCAGTTCTTC
TRBJ2-6	TRBV11-1	once	TRBD2	CASSGRGSGANVLTF	TGTGCCAGCAGCGGGAGGGGCTCTGGGGCCAACGTCCTGACTTTC
TRBJ2-7	TRBV6-5	NA	NA	CASSPRGRLREQYF	TGTGCCAGCAGTCCCCGGGGTCGGCTTCGCGAGCAGTACTTC
TRBJ2-2	TRBV5-1	NA	TRBD2	CASSFTSGSTGELFF	TGCGCCAGCAGCTTCACTAGCGGGAGTACCGGGGAGCTGTTTTTT
TRBJ2-1	TRBV27	NA	TRBD2	CASSSAGRLSYNEQFF	TGTGCCAGCAGTTCAGCGGGACGCCTGTCCTACAATGAGCAGTTCTTC
TRBJ2-3	TRBV27	NA	TRBD2	CASSLPPGTSGTYTDTQYF	TGTGCCAGCAGTTTACCACCTGGGACTAGCGGGACCTACACAGATACGCAGTATTTT
TRBJ2-7	TRBV2	once	NA	CASSLAGAGQYF	TGTGCCAGCAGCCTCGCGGGGGCAGGGCAGTACTTC
TRBJ2-1	TRBV5-6	NA	TRBD2	CASSLFWTSGLNEQFF	TGTGCCAGCAGCTTGTTTTGGACTAGCGGGCTCAATGAGCAGTTCTTC
TRBJ2-7	TRBV11-2	NA	TRBD2	CASSWAGGLAGYYEQYF	TGTGCCAGCAGCTGGGCCGGAGGACTAGCGGGGTACTACGAGCAGTACTTC
TRBJ1-1	TRBV19	NA	TRBD1	CASIPRTGHTEAFF	TGTGCCAGTATCCCCCGGACAGGGCACACTGAAGCTTTCTTT
TRBJ2-1	TRBV5-4	few	NA	CASSLWQGGYNEQFF	TGTGCCAGCAGCTTGTGGCAGGGAGGTTACAATGAGCAGTTCTTC
TRBJ2-6	TRBV5-5	NA	NA	CASSFSGIGGVANVLTF	TGTGCCAGCAGCTTTTCAGGGATTGGCGGGGTGGCCAACGTCCTGACTTTC
TRBJ1-5	TRBV18	NA	NA	CASSPGSVNQPQHF	TGTGCCAGCTCACCAGGGAGTGTCAATCAGCCCCAGCATTTT
TRBJ2-7	TRBV15	NA	NA	CATSRDLISSYEQYF	TGTGCCACCAGCAGAGATCTGATTAGCTCCTACGAGCAGTACTTC
TRBJ1-1	TRBV19	NA	TRBD1	CASSIVGRGTEAFF	TGTGCCAGTAGTATAGTCGGCAGGGGGACTGAAGCTTTCTTT
TRBJ1-1	TRBV5-1	NA	TRBD1	CASRTGTGSVNTEAFF	TGCGCCAGCAGGACCGGGACAGGGAGCGTGAACACTGAAGCTTTCTTT
TRBJ1-2	TRBV19	NA	NA	CASSYARGGGYGYTF	TGTGCCAGTAGTTATGCCAGGGGCGGCGGCTATGGCTACACCTTC
TRBJ2-2	TRBV7-7	once	TRBD1	CASSLTGVGTGELFF	TGTGCCAGCAGCTTGACAGGGGTGGGCACCGGGGAGCTGTTTTTT
TRBJ2-7	TRBV5-1	NA	TRBD1	CASSTRQGESYEQYF	TGCGCCAGCAGCACCCGACAGGGGGAGTCCTACGAGCAGTACTTC
TRBJ1-2	TRBV21-1	NA	NA	CASSKPPGQGFYGYTF	TGTGCCAGCAGCAAACCTCCGGGACAGGGGTTCTATGGCTACACCTTC
TRBJ1-1	TRBV11-2	NA	NA	CASSIPGGVEAFF	TGTGCCAGCAGCATCCCGGGGGGGGTTGAAGCTTTCTTT
TRBJ2-7	TRBV6-1	NA	TRBD2	CASSPRTSGTDEQYF	TGTGCCAGCAGCCCACGGACTAGCGGGACTGACGAGCAGTACTTC
TRBJ1-1	TRBV19	NA	NA	CASSIGQMAPEAFF	TGTGCCAGTAGTATAGGACAGATGGCCCCTGAAGCTTTCTTT
TRBJ2-3	TRBV4-2	NA	TRBD2	CASSPELAGGPTDTQYF	TGTGCCAGCAGCCCCGAGCTAGCGGGAGGTCCTACAGATACGCAGTATTTT
TRBJ2-1	TRBV19	NA	NA	CASSIVWSTVINEQFF	TGTGCCAGTAGTATAGTTTGGTCCACGGTGATCAATGAGCAGTTCTTC
TRBJ2-7	TRBV11-2	once	TRBD2	CASTKGLAGDYEQYF	TGTGCCAGCACCAAAGGACTAGCGGGAGACTACGAGCAGTACTTC
TRBJ1-6	TRBV10-3	NA	NA	CAISVGGGPRGSPLHF	TGTGCCATCAGTGTGGGCGGGGGGCCCAGAGGTTCACCCCTCCACTTT
TRBJ1-6	TRBV6-1	NA	NA	CASSDLIQGSSPLHF	TGTGCCAGCAGTGATCTGATCCAGGGAAGTTCACCCCTCCACTTT
TRBJ1-5	TRBV15	NA	TRBD1	CATSRDMAGGQPQHF	TGTGCCACCAGCAGAGATATGGCAGGGGGCCAGCCCCAGCATTTT
TRBJ2-2	TRBV28	NA	NA	CASSLGGNTGELFF	TGTGCCAGCAGTTTAGGCGGGAACACCGGGGAGCTGTTTTTT
TRBJ2-7	TRBV28	NA	TRBD2	CASNPTDGRVYEQYF	TGTGCCAGCAACCCGACGGACGGGAGGGTCTACGAGCAGTACTTC
TRBJ1-5	TRBV19	NA	NA	CASRDNSNQPQHF	TGTGCCAGTAGAGACAATAGCAATCAGCCCCAGCATTTT
TRBJ1-1	TRBV29-1	NA	NA	CSEKQVNTEAFF	TGCAGCGAGAAACAGGTGAACACTGAAGCTTTCTTT
TRBJ2-7	TRBV6-5	NA	TRBD1	CASSYDEGATYEQYF	TGTGCCAGCAGTTACGATGAGGGGGCCACCTACGAGCAGTACTTC
TRBJ2-1	TRBV27	NA	TRBD2	CASSLSLAGYNEQFF	TGTGCCAGCAGTTTATCGCTAGCGGGATACAATGAGCAGTTCTTC
TRBJ2-3	TRBV7-8	NA	NA	CASSRRSDTQYF	TGTGCCAGCAGCCGGCGGAGTGATACGCAGTATTTT
TRBJ2-4	TRBV5-1	NA	NA	CASSLVLAGPRSPYFLAKNIQYF	TGCGCCAGCAGCTTGGTTTTGGCGGGCCCACGGAGCCCTTATTTCCTAGCCAAAAACATTCAGTACTTC
TRBJ2-7	TRBV5-5	NA	NA	CASSLGQTHNYEQYF	TGTGCCAGCAGCTTAGGACAGACCCATAACTACGAGCAGTACTTC
TRBJ2-7	TRBV27	NA	NA	CASSPVLGGGLPYEQYF	TGTGCCAGCAGCCCGGTCCTAGGAGGGGGCTTGCCCTACGAGCAGTACTTC
TRBJ2-2	TRBV7-9	once	NA	CASSLAPGLLNTGELFF	TGTGCCAGCAGCTTAGCCCCGGGACTGCTGAACACCGGGGAGCTGTTTTTT
TRBJ1-1	TRBV6-1	NA	NA	CASSVSGTEAFF	TGTGCCAGCAGTGTATCCGGGACTGAAGCTTTCTTT
TRBJ1-2	TRBV20-1	few	NA	CSANNYGYTF	TGCAGTGCCAATAACTATGGCTACACCTTC
TRBJ2-1	TRBV5-1	NA	TRBD2	CASSLTSGFDEQFF	TGCGCCAGCAGCTTGACTAGCGGGTTCGATGAGCAGTTCTTC
TRBJ2-7	TRBV15	once	NA	CATSRDLTGGRVPYEQYF	TGTGCCACCAGCAGAGATCTTACGGGGGGCAGAGTCCCCTACGAGCAGTACTTC
TRBJ1-1	TRBV5-1	NA	NA	CASSLDILNTEAFF	TGCGCCAGCAGCTTGGACATCCTGAACACTGAAGCTTTCTTT
TRBJ2-1	TRBV18	once	NA	CASSPLEGSYNEQFF	TGTGCCAGCTCACCACTTGAGGGATCCTACAATGAGCAGTTCTTC
TRBJ1-6	TRBV4-2	NA	NA	CASSQDLRAWNSPLHF	TGTGCCAGCAGCCAAGATCTGCGGGCCTGGAATTCACCCCTCCACTTT
TRBJ2-7	TRBV10-3	NA	NA	CAIRANYEQYF	TGTGCCATCAGGGCAAATTACGAGCAGTACTTC
TRBJ2-1	TRBV7-8	NA	TRBD2	CASSRTSGPSYNEQFF	TGTGCCAGCAGCCGGACTAGCGGCCCCTCCTACAATGAGCAGTTCTTC
TRBJ1-1	TRBV6-5	NA	NA	CASFRGVNTEAFF	TGTGCCAGCTTCCGGGGTGTGAACACTGAAGCTTTCTTT
TRBJ2-3	TRBV15	NA	NA	CATSSGRGWGIGDTQYF	TGTGCCACCAGCAGTGGAAGGGGCTGGGGTATCGGAGATACGCAGTATTTT
TRBJ2-1	TRBV10-2	NA	NA	CASRHRDRLRTSERNEQFF	TGCGCCAGCAGACACCGGGACAGGCTACGGACTAGCGAAAGGAATGAGCAGTTCTTC